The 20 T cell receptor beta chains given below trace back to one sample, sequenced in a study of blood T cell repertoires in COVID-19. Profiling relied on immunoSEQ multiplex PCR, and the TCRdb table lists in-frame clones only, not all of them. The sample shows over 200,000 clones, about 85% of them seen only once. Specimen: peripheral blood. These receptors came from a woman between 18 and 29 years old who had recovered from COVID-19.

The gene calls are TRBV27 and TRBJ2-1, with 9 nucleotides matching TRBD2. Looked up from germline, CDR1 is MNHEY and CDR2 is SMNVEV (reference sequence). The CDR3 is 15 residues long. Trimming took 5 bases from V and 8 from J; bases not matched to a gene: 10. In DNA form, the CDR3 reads TGTGCCAGCAGTCCCCGCAGGACTAGCGTCTATGAGCAGTTCTTC. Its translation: CASSPRRTSVYEQFF.

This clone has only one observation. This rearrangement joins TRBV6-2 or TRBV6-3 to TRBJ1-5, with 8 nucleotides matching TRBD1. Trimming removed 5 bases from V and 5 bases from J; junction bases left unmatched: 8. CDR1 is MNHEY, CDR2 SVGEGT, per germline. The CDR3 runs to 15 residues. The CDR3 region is CASSLRTGRDQPQHF. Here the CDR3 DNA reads TGTGCCAGCAGTCTAAGGACAGGGAGGGATCAGCCCCAGCATTTT.

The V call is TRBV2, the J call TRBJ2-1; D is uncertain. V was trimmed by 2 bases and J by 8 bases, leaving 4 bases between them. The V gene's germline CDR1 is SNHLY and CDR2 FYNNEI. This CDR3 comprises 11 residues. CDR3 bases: TGTGCCAGCAGTGAAACTTATGAGCAGTTCTTC. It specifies CASSETYEQFF. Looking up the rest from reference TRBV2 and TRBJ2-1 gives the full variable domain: EPEVTQTPSHQVTQMGQEVILRCVPISNHLYFYWYRQILGQKVEFLVSFYNNEISEKSEIFDDQFSVERPDGSNFTLKIRSTKLEDSAMYFCASSETYEQFFGPGTRLTVL.

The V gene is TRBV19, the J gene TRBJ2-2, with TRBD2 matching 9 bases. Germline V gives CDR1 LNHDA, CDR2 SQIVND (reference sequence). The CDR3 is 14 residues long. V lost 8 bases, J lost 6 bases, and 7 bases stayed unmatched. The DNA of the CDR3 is TGTGCCAGTTGCGTAGCGGGAGTCGCCGGGGAGCTGTTTTTT. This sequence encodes CASCVAGVAGELFF.

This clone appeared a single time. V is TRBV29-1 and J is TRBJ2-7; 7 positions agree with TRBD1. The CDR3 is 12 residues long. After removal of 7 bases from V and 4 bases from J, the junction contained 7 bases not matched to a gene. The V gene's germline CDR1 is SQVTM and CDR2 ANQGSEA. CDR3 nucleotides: TGCAGCGCAGGGACAGCTGGATACGAGCAGTACTTC. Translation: CSAGTAGYEQYF.

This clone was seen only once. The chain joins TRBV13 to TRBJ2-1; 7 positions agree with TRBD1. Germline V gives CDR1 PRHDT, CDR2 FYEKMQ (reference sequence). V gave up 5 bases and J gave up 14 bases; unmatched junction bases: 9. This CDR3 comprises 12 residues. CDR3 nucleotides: TGTGCCAGCAGCGACTCAGGGGGTTTAGAGTTCTTC. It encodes CASSDSGGLEFF.

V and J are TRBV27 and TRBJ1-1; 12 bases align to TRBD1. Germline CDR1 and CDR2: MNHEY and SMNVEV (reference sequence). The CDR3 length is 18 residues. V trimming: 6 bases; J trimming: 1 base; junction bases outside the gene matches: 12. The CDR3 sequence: CASRNAGTGGVWNTEAFF. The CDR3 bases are TGTGCCAGCAGAAACGCCGGGACAGGGGGCGTATGGAACACTGAAGCTTTCTTT.

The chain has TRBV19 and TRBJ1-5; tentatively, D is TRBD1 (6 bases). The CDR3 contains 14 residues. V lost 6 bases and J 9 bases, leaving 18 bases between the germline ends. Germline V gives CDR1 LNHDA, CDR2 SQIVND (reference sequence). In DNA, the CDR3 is TGTGCCAGTAGCGATACAGGGACCAGGGGGCCCCAGCATTTT. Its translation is CASSDTGTRGPQHF.

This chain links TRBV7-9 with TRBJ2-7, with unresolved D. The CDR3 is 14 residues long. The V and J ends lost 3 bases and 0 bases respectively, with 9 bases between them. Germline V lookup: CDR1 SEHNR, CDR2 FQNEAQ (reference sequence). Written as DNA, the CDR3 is TGTGCCAGCAGCTTTACCTCGAGCTCCTACGAGCAGTACTTC. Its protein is CASSFTSSSYEQYF.

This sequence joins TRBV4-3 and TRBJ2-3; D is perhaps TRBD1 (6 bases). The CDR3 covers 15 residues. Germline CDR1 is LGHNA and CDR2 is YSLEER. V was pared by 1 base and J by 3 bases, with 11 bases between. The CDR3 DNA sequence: TGCGCCAGCAGCCAAGGGGGGCCGGGTACAGATACGCAGTATTTT. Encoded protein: CASSQGGPGTDTQYF.

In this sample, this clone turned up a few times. CDR3 amino acids: CASSYSLAGELFF. CDR3 sequence (DNA): TGTGCCAGCAGTTACTCTCTCGCCGGGGAGCTGTTTTTT. The rearrangement joins TRBV6-5 to TRBJ2-2; D remains unclear. CDR1 is MNHEY, CDR2 SVGAGI, per germline. The CDR3 runs to 13 residues. V gave up 0 bases and J gave up 6 bases, with 5 bases separating them.

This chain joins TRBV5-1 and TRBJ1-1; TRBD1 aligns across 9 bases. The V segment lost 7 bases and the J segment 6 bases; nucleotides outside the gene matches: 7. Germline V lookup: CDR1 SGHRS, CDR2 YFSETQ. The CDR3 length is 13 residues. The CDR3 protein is CASRTGGFAEAFF. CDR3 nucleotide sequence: TGCGCCAGCCGTACAGGGGGCTTTGCTGAAGCTTTCTTT. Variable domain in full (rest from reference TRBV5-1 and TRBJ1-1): KAGVTQTPRYLIKTRGQQVTLSCSPISGHRSVSWYQQTPGQGLQFLFEYFSETQRNKGNFPGRFSGRQFSNSRSEMNVSTLELGDSALYLCASRTGGFAEAFFGQGTRLTVV.

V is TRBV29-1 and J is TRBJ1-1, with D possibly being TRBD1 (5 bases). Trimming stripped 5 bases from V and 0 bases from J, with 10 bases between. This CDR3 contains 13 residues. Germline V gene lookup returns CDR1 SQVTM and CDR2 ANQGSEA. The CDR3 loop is CSVQGILNTEAFF. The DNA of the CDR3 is TGCAGCGTTCAGGGTATTTTGAACACTGAAGCTTTCTTT.

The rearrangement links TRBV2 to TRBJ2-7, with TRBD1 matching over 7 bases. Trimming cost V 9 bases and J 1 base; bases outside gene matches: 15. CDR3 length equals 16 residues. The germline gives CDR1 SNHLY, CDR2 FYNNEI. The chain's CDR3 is CARSPDRAQPSYEQYF. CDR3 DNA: TGTGCCAGGAGCCCCGACAGGGCCCAACCTTCCTACGAGCAGTACTTC.

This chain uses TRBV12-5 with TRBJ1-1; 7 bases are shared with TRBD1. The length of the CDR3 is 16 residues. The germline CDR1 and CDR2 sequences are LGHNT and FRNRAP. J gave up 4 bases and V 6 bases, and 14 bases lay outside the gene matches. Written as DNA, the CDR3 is TGTGCTAGTGGCCCGGTCCTGGGACAGACGTTCACTGAAGCTTTCTTT. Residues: CASGPVLGQTFTEAFF.

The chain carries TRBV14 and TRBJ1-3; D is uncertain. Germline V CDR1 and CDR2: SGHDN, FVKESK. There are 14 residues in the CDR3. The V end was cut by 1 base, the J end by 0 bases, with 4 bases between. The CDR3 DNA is TGTGCCAGCAGCCAAGTCCGCTCTGGAAACACCATATATTTT. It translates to CASSQVRSGNTIYF.

CDR3 sequence: CASSFAGGRYEQYF. CDR3 nucleotide sequence: TGTGCCAGCAGTTTCGCGGGAGGACGCTACGAGCAGTACTTC. V gene TRBV27 combines with J gene TRBJ2-7; 8 bases align to TRBD2. V shed 3 bases and J 3 bases; nucleotides not matched to a gene: 4. Germline V gene data show CDR1 as MNHEY and CDR2 as SMNVEV (reference sequence). The CDR3 runs 14 residues.

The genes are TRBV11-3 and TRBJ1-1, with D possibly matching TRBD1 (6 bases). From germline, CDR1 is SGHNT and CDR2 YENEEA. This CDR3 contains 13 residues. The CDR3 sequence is CAPPGHGRDEAFF. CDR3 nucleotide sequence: TGTGCTCCACCGGGACACGGTCGTGATGAAGCTTTCTTT. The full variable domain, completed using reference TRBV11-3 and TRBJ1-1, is EAGVVQSPRYKIIEKKQPVAFWCNPISGHNTLYWYLQNLGQGPELLIRYENEEAVDDSQLPKDRFSAERLKGVDSTLKIQPAELGDSAVYLCAPPGHGRDEAFFGQGTRLTVV.

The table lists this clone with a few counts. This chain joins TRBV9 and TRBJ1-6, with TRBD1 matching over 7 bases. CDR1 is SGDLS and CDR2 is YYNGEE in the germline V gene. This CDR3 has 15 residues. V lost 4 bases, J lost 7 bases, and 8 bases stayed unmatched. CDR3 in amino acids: CASSQTTGWNSPLHF. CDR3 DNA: TGTGCCAGCAGCCAAACGACAGGGTGGAATTCACCCCTCCACTTT.

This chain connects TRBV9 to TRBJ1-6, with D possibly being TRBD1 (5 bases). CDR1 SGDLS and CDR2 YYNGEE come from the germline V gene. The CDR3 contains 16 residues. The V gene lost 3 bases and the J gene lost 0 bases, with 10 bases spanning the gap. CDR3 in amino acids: CASSGGANSYNSPLHF. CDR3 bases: TGTGCCAGCAGCGGCGGGGCCAACTCCTATAATTCACCCCTCCACTTT. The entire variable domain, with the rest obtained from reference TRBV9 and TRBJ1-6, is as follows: DSGVTQTPKHLITATGQRVTLRCSPRSGDLSVYWYQQSLDQGLQFLIQYYNGEERAKGNILERFSAQQFPDLHSELNLSSLELGDSALYFCASSGGANSYNSPLHFGNGTRLTVT.